This T cell receptor (beta chain) was sequenced in a study of T cells in localized non-small cell lung cancer. The repertoire was sequenced with immunoSEQ multiplex PCR; TCRdb's copy has only in-frame clones and lacks some. The table has roughly 70,000 clones, about 90% seen once; the top ten hold 21%. This clone appeared once. Its target is not known. Points from the study as a whole: Highest T cell clonality was seen in uninvolved adjacent lung, surpassing that measured in tumor. A median about 62 of the top 100 tumor clones appeared in adjacent lung. Elevated circulating T cell density in blood was associated with longer overall survival.

This TCR derives from a male donor at least 60 years old with stage III squamous cell lung carcinoma. The sample consisted of peripheral blood, taken before any cancer treatment.

This CDR3 reads CASSPTGAPRWGYTF. The CDR3 coding sequence is TGTGCCAGCAGCCCAACGGGGGCTCCTCGGTGGGGCTACACCTTC. The chain recombines TRBV7-3 with TRBJ1-2; perhaps TRBD1 as D (6 bases). The germline V gene encodes CDR1 SGHTA and CDR2 FQGTGA. The V end lost 5 bases, the J end lost 8 bases, and 21 bases lay between the germline ends. This CDR3 comprises 15 residues.